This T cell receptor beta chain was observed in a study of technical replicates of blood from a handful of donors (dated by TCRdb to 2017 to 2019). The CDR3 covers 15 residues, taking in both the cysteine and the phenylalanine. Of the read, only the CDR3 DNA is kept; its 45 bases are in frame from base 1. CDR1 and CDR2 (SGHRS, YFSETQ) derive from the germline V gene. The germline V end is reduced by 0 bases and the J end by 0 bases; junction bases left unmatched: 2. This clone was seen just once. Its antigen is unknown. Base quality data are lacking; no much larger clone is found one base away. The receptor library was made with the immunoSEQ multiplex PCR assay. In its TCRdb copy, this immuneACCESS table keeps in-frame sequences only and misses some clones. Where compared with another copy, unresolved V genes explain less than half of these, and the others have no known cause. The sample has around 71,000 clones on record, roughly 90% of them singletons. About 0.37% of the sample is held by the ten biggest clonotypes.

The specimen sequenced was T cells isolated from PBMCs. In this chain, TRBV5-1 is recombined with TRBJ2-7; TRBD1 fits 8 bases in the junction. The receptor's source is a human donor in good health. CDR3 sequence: CASSLGDRSSYEQYF. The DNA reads TGCGCCAGCAGCTTGGGGGACAGGAGCTCCTACGAGCAGTACTTC.